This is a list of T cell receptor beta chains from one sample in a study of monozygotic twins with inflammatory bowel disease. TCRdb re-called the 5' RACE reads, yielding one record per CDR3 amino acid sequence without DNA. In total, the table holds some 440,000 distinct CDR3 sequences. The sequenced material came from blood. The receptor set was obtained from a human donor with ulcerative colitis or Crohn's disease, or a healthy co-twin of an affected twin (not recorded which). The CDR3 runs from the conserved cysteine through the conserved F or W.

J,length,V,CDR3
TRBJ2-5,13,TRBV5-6,CASSFQDGETQYF
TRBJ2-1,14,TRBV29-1,CSVDGGSSYNEQFF
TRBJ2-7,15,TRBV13,CASSLAASGRYEQYF
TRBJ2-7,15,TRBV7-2,CASSILAGSSYEQYF
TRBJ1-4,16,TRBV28,CASSLETVATNEKLFF
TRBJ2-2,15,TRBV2,CASSGQGPNTGELFF
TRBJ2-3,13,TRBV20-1,CSAYLDSTDTQYF
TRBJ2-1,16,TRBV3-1,CASSQENTPSINEQFF
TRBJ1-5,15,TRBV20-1,CSAREAGVTNQPQHF
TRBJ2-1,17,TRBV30,CAWSVQPGLVMYNEQFF
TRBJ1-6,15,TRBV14,CASSQGQGYNSPLHF
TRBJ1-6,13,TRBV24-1,CATSRDGNSPLHF
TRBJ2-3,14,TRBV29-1,CSAPDRGEADTQYF
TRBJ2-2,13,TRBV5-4,CASSLMVTGELFF
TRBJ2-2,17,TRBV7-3,CASSPGVLAGATGELFF
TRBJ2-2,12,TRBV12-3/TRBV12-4,CASTLLPGELFF
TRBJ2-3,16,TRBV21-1,CASSIPPAGGTDTQYF
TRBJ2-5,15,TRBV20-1,CSARLGGGASETQYF
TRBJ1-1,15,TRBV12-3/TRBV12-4,CASSSGQANTLEAFF
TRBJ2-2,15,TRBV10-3,CAISETTANTGELFF
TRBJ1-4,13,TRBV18,CASSPFGNEKLFF
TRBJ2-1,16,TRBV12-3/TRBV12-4,CASSRPSGRSYNEQFF
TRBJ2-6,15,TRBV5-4,CASSYGSSGANVLTF
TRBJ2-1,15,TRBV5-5,CASSLWTGLDNEQFF
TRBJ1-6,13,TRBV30,CAWSLGWDSPLHF
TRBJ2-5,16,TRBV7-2,CASTSVPRLPGETQYF
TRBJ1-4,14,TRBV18,CASATGTANEKLFF
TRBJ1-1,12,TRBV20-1,CSASRGDTEAFF
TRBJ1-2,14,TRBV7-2,CASRSRQGALGYTF
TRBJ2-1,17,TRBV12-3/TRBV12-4,CASSFPDGMDTYNEQFF
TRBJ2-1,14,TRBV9,CASSVEPEKNEQFF
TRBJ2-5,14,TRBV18,CASSPARSSETQYF
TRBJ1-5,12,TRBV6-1,CASKGTGQPQHF
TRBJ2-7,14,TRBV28,CASSLTPVGYEQYF
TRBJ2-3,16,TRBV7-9,CASSPRGQGRTDTQYF
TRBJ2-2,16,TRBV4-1,CASGLAGSANTGELFF
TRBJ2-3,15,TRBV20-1,CSARTSGASTDTQYF
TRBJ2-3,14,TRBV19,CASKARGSTDTQYF
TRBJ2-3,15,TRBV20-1,CSARRTSGEADTQYF
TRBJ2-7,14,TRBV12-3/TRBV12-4,CASSFGTASYEQYF
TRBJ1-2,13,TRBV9,CASSPNVGDGYTF
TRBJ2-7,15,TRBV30,CAWSVPGQLVYEQYF
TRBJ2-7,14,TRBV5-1,CASRTSGGPYEQYF
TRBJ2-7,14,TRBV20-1,CSARASGGRYEQYF
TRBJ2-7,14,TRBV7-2,CASSPTLADYEQYF
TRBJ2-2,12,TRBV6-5,CASRRGTGELFF